This TCR beta chain originates from a study of cytomegalovirus exposure and HLA in healthy donors listed by TCRdb under 2017. Background for the entire study: An earlier analysis of some 500 of the donors reported more than 250 Gb of sequence data and some 120 million unique TCR beta sequences from about 200 million T cells. Roughly 300 gigabases of sequencing data and around 80 million unique TCR sequences made up an early release that covered over 550 HLA-typed donors. Of the 300 to 500 genotyped donors, less than 85% were placed in the genetic ancestry cluster associated with self-reported Caucasian donors. The study was designed to test whether signatures of past pathogen exposure could be identified by cataloging public T cell receptors. The study profiled the T cell repertoires of fewer than 850 subjects by immunosequencing and related them to cytomegalovirus serostatus. Along with the roughly 670-subject first cohort, a separate validation cohort of more than 90 different subjects was used. High-throughput TCR immunosequencing, statistical association of individual TCRs with disease status, and machine learning were combined to predict cytomegalovirus infection status. A later analysis re-analyzed previously published TCR beta repertoires from 666 donors and added high-resolution HLA genotyping to study TCR occurrence patterns. The later analysis used no new phenotypic data to find candidate immune exposures, relying instead on TCR beta sequences and their occurrence across donors. An earlier analysis of a few hundred of the donors applied high-throughput TCR beta sequencing to assess whether each TCR beta V gene segment acted as functional or pseudogenic. Alongside the repertoire data, information on donor age, sex, ethnicity and CMV serostatus was compiled. A later genetic analysis used genome-wide SNP genotypes for about 55% of the 666 donors, treating that subset as a discovery cohort. All discovery cohort repertoires had been generated on a single sequencing platform. HLA typing covered class I and class II loci at four-digit resolution. The number of typed donors differed by locus: about 629-640 for A, B, C, DRB1 and DQB1; roughly 510 for DQA1; some 610 for DPA1; and some 450 for DPB1. Roughly 5 DR-DQ haplotypes were handled as single units for association and clustering, since linkage in the cohort was strong. Among around 400 genotyped donors of the cohort, an average of about 240,000 unique TCR beta nucleotide sequences was sequenced per donor, of which about 20% were non-productive. Results the study describes overall, beyond this receptor: Roughly uniform sequencing depth across donors was assumed in presence/absence analyses, although this assumption may not hold. In vitro tests confirmed that a few of the cytomegalovirus-associated TCR beta chains recognize cytomegalovirus antigens. In a later analysis, the rate of TCR association differed among HLA loci, with DRB1 alleles having the most associated TCRs and HLA-C alleles having the fewest. The classifier was reported to diagnose cytomegalovirus status with high specificity and sensitivity in both the original cohort and the validation cohort. In this cohort, only TCR beta chains were sequenced, and detectable features were limited by the absence of alpha or paired-chain data. In a later analysis, several top co-occurrence clusters were reported to appear linked to parvovirus B19, influenza, CMV and Epstein-Barr virus. Assigning TCR associations to individual alleles was difficult when HLA alleles, especially DR and DQ, strongly co-occurred. In an earlier analysis of some 500 of the donors, most TCR beta V segments appeared in productive rearrangements about 90% or about 30% of the time, broadly matching IMGT annotations. A group of highly shared sequence variants was considered likely to be a technical artifact of the sequencing pipeline. While some public TCRs were present in many individuals, most TCR sequences turned up only very rarely across donors. Because some donors lacked HLA typing at each locus, the association tests relied only on the typed subset. A later analysis associated about 17,000 TCR beta sequences with specific HLA alleles at a false discovery rate of 0.05. In a later analysis, HLA-associated TCR beta chains were found to be more clonally expanded and to have lower generation probabilities than equally common non-associated chains. A further reported finding was that TCR beta sequences accurately predicted the HLA-A and HLA-B alleles for most subjects in the first cohort. The study gave a list of roughly 150 TCR beta chains associated with cytomegalovirus. Most CMV-associated TCR beta chains appeared to be HLA-restricted in a later analysis, and the HLA associations seemed to be driven largely by CMV exposure. A later genetic analysis associated a missense DCLRE1C variant with V-gene and J-gene trimming of TCR beta chains, and an independent cohort replicated the association. A later genetic analysis reported fewer N-insertions in productive TCRs among donors in an Asian-associated ancestry cluster than the roughly 640-donor mean. Because the 87-base-pair reads could not distinguish some IMGT-functional V segments, including TRBV6-2 and TRBV6-3, those segments were excluded. For the cohort, immune exposure information was limited to CMV serostatus. The authors suggested that the approach could potentially be extended to other disease states and immunological phenotypes. Linkage disequilibrium might explain the correlated functional status among segregating V segments, but an unknown experimental factor could not be excluded. Because counts were too low, about 15 rarely observed V segments, including chromosome 9 orphons, were left out of the earlier analysis of 500 to 650 of the donors.

Libraries were prepared through the immunoSEQ multiplex PCR assay. For the multiplex PCR, a mixture combining 60 forward primers for TCR Vbeta segments and 13 reverse primers for TCR Jbeta segments was used. The CDR3 region of rearranged TCR beta genes was amplified from genomic DNA by a multiplex PCR assay. The Illumina HiSeq System was used to sequence the amplified TCR beta libraries as 87-base-pair reads. The study's processing was this. Across the 500 to 750 repertoires, a later analysis counted tens of millions of unique TCR beta chains, some 11 million of which were shared by at least two donors. Raw reads were error-corrected and collapsed into unique sequences with a nearest-neighbor algorithm that merged closely related sequences to remove PCR and sequencing errors. CDR3 sequences were aligned to IMGT reference sequences to assign V, D and J gene segments. For a sequence to be retained, a match of at least six nucleotides was required to both a V gene segment and a J gene segment. A rearrangement counted as productive if the CDR3 had no stop codons and remained in frame with V and J, and every other rearrangement counted as non-productive. Following IMGT convention, CDR3 was defined as the stretch from the second conserved V-encoded cysteine to the conserved J-encoded phenylalanine. The earlier analysis of 450 to 750 of the donors excluded any sequence lacking an unambiguous match to a single V gene segment. In an earlier analysis of around 600 of the donors, V segments were called functional above 56.7% productive rearrangements and were called segregating when the between-donor standard deviation exceeded 5%. To diagnose cytomegalovirus status from the catalog of TCR beta chain sequences, a statistical classification framework was built. In a later analysis, V and J genes were assigned by comparing TCR nucleotide sequences against IMGT/GENE-DB human TR gene sequences. A later analysis assigned CDR3 sequences and most-parsimonious VDJ recombination scenarios with the TCRdist pipeline. In a later analysis, each TCR beta chain was defined by its CDR3 amino acid sequence together with its V-gene family, and reads without a unique V-gene family were excluded. In a later analysis, around 600 highly shared, low-generation-probability nucleotide sequences were removed to address suspected cross-contamination and a sequencing artifact. In a later analysis, a clonal expansion index for each public chain was calculated from normalized within-repertoire ranks of inferred template counts. A later analysis computed generation probabilities with a VDJ recombination model fitted to out-of-frame rearrangements, and checked the results against IGoR. In a later analysis, TCR-TCR, TCR-HLA and TCR-CMV co-occurrence was scored with hypergeometric tests, and a repertoire-size bias correction was applied to TCR pairs. False discovery rates were estimated in a later analysis by permuting HLA or CMV assignments 20 times. In a later analysis, co-occurring TCRs were grouped using DBSCAN, with TCRdist sequence similarity added in when clustering inside HLA-allele-positive subsets. For co-occurrence clustering, repertoires with fewer than 30,000 or more than 120,000 public chains were excluded, along with several repertoires with anomalous nucleotide sharing. The table was pulled from immuneACCESS by TCRdb, which kept in-frame rearrangements only. Such tables lose some clones; where checked, under half of the loss comes from unresolved V genes, and the rest has no known cause. The V and J calls and the clone size are those of that table, but D and trimming were determined from the DNA. The sample profile shows some 130,000 clones; 77% of them were found once. The ten largest clones capture approximately 4.5% of the sample.

This clone appeared once. The antigen it binds to is not known. No per-base quality is available; no much larger clone lies one base away. The cohort consisted of approximately 670 healthy bone marrow donors. At the time of sampling, all cohort members were nominally healthy, though unrecorded immune exposures were likely present. The donor was CMV seropositive and was included in the group of almost 300 seropositive cohort members. A peripheral blood sample was collected from each donor, and TCR beta sequencing was performed on peripheral blood mononuclear cells. Genomic DNA extraction from the blood cell samples was performed with the Qiagen DNeasy Blood Extraction Kit. The CDR3 goes from the cysteine to the phenylalanine over 16 residues. The entry retains the CDR3 DNA only, 48 bases that are in frame from base 1. Trimming removed 1 base from V and 5 bases from J, leaving 17 bases between the germline ends. Reading the germline V gene gives CDR1 SGHDN and CDR2 FVKESK.

The source is a male donor in good health and CMV-seropositive. This chain joins TRBV14 to TRBJ1-2; TRBD1 is perhaps the D gene, given 5 matching bases. Sequenced sample: PBMCs. The DNA sequence is TGTGCCAGCAGCCAAGGTGACAGCCCCCTTGCATATGGCTACACCTTC. The encoded protein is CASSQGDSPLAYGYTF.